The source of this TCR beta chain is a study of response to subunit inactivated influenza vaccine. From the RT-PCR reads, TCRdb called clonotypes with MiXCR, one entry per CDR3 protein. This sample has just under 550,000 distinct CDR3 sequences, with around a quarter found just once. CDR1 and CDR2 (germline): LGHDT, YNNKEL (reference sequence). The V segment lost 0 bases and the J segment 5 bases; nucleotides outside the gene matches: 10. The CDR3 contains 17 residues. A few counts support this clonotype. This sample was also put to use in a study of T cells expressing NK-cell markers. That source notes: The TCR beta cDNA came from 5'RACE template switching with UMIs. Seropositivity for HCMV was found in seven of the eight sequenced donors, with one seronegative. Several of the experiments relied on an anti-gamma-delta TCR antibody so that only alpha-beta TCR T cells were sorted. Among a few donors, these clonotypes also ranked first in the CD3+CD56-NKG2C+ fraction.

This sequence joins TRBV3-1 and TRBJ2-5, with 9 bases aligning to TRBD2. The sequence derives from a man in his fifties who received an inactivated influenza vaccine. Sample: CD4+ T cells sorted from PBMCs, taken roughly 12 days after vaccination. CDR3 DNA sequence: TGTGCCAGCAGCCAAGATGGCGGCGGGGGGGCTGACGAGACCCAGTACTTC. Its protein product is CASSQDGGGGADETQYF.